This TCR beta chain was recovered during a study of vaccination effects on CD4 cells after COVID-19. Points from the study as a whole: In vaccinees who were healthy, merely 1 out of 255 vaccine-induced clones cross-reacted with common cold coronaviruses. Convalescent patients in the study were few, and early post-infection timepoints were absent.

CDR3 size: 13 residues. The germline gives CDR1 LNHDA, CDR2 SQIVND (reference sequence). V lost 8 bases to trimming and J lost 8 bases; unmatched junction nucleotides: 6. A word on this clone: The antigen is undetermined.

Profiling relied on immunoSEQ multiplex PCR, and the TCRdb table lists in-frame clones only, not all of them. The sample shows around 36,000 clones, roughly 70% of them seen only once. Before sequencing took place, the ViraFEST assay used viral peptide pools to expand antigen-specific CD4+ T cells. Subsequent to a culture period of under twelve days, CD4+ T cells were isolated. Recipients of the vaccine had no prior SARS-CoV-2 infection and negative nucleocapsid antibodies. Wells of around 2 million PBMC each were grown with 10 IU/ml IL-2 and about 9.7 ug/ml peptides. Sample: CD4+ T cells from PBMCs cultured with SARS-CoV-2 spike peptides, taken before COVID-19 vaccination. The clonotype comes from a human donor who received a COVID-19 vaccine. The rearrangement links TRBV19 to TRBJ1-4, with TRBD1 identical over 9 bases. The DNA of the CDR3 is TGTGCCAGTTCACAGGGGGCGGAGGAAAAACTGTTTTTT. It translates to CASSQGAEEKLFF.